A selection of T cell receptor beta chains follows, all from one sample in a study of response to subunit inactivated influenza vaccine. TCRdb fed the RT-PCR reads into MiXCR, producing one record per CDR3 protein. The sample shows 860,000 or so distinct CDR3 sequences, approximately 22% of them seen only once. Sequencing was performed on PBMCs from blood, taken less than 6 days after vaccination. The receptors come from a man aged 45-65 years who received an inactivated influenza vaccine. Each CDR3 is given with its conserved first and last residue. The order of the fields is V gene, CDR3 protein.

V gene: TRBV4-1; CDR3 protein: CASSQVKGGGPYNEQFF
V gene: TRBV11-2; CDR3 protein: CASSLGAGAGYEQYF
V gene: TRBV7-2; CDR3 protein: CASSRDNTGELFF
V gene: TRBV6-1; CDR3 protein: CASTRGGGLGYTF
V gene: TRBV20-1; CDR3 protein: CSATRLAGWYQETQYF
V gene: TRBV29-1; CDR3 protein: CSIRDPAVDEQFF
V gene: TRBV2; CDR3 protein: CASSDITGGWVNTEAFF
V gene: TRBV7-6; CDR3 protein: CASSSHGLNQETQYF
V gene: TRBV20-1; CDR3 protein: CSARDVTGYGYTF
V gene: TRBV5-1; CDR3 protein: CASSLERTSSGNTIYF
V gene: TRBV28; CDR3 protein: CASRYRDIAFTNTGELFF
V gene: TRBV7-2; CDR3 protein: CASSWTPARYEQYF
V gene: TRBV7-9; CDR3 protein: CASSPGSDEQYF
V gene: TRBV6-1; CDR3 protein: CASSGTVADTQYF
V gene: TRBV9; CDR3 protein: CASSVTGEMGEQYF
V gene: TRBV7-2; CDR3 protein: CASSLVLDRTYEQYF